A selection of T cell receptor beta chains follows, all from one sample in a study of blood T cell repertoires in COVID-19. Only in-frame clones appear in the TCRdb table, and some are missing; sequencing was by immunoSEQ multiplex PCR. The sample lists hundreds of thousands of clones, 70% to 90% occurring once. Input material: PBMCs or T cells enriched from blood (not recorded which). The receptors were gathered from a woman in her 40s with acute COVID-19. Each CDR3 is given with its conserved first and last residue. Clone sizes are given selectively: once, few, many, or a class where the clone is expanded.

clone_size v_call cdr3_length cdr3_aa
NA TRBV7-8 16 CASSSLQGAGNQPQHF
NA TRBV11-3 14 CASSLITEGYGYTF
NA TRBV2 14 CASSELRVPDEQFF
NA TRBV11-2 16 CASSSRYGVSYNEQFF
once TRBV2 15 CASSEGRTSFYEQFF
few TRBV25-1 18 CASSAPLGQGAHTGELFF
once TRBV5-1 17 CASSLSGTGVSTDTQYF
NA TRBV15 12 CATRGGSDTQYF
NA TRBV7-2 14 CASSSRTDNQPQHF
NA TRBV14 17 CASSHSPATGSNTEAFF
NA TRBV2 16 CASSEWGLAGRNEQFF
NA TRBV25-1 13 CASSEEGSTEAFF
NA TRBV19 15 CASSIYPGQGYEQYF
NA TRBV12-5 16 CASGLVRQGSPYEQYF
NA TRBV5-6 14 CASSLSFTVGGYTF
NA TRBV9 15 CASSPQTGLAYGYTF
NA TRBV5-4 13 CASSRSGSGEQFF
NA TRBV6-4 13 CASSLTGGPEAFF
NA TRBV7-9 13 CASSLAGNNEQFF
NA TRBV3-1/TRBV3-2 13 CASSQDKRNEQFF
NA TRBV6-5 15 CASSSLRLVLNEQYF
NA TRBV2 12 CASSSRGDTQYF
once TRBV2 12 CASSSVNTEAFF
few TRBV27 16 CASSFRRVSYNSPLHF
few TRBV3-1/TRBV3-2 14 CASSQVAGFNEQFF
NA TRBV5-1 15 CASSSTVRGRETQYF
NA TRBV9 17 CASSQGLAGRNTGELFF
once TRBV5-8 14 CASSLGRGSQPQHF
NA TRBV11-1 15 CASSSPSSGRLTKYF
few TRBV30 12 CAWGTGAGELFF
NA TRBV21-1 12 CASSKRCAEQFF
once TRBV3-1/TRBV3-2 16 CASSQTWRDSDNEQFF
NA TRBV7-3 15 CASSLTAGFVYEQYF
NA TRBV9 13 CASSVWGGDEQFF
NA TRBV29-1 15 CSSRTGGGNTGELFF
NA TRBV6-5 11 CASMEGQIWVF
few TRBV4-2 13 CASSQGTDSPLHF
once TRBV2 16 CASSVEGLAGANEQFF
NA TRBV15 15 CATSRGTSGRNEQFF
NA TRBV27 19 CASSRAVGTGPPTNEKLFF
NA TRBV29-1 14 CSAEDRGIKVEQFF
NA TRBV11-1 15 CASSSLTDPTGELFF
NA TRBV15 12 CATSTPNYGYTF